Below are 2 T cell receptor beta chains sequenced from a single sample in a study of cytomegalovirus exposure and HLA in healthy donors. The PCR had 60 Vbeta and 13 Jbeta primers. Sequenced by immunoSEQ multiplex PCR; TCRdb stores in-frame clones only, minus some. This sample has around 140,000 clones, with 85% to 90% found just once. The sample taken for sequencing was PBMCs. These receptors all come from a woman in her twenties or thirties in good health and CMV-seronegative.

J is TRBJ1-5 and V is TRBV19; D is perhaps TRBD1 (5 bases). V lost 7 bases, J lost 7 bases, and 23 bases lay in between. The CDR3 has 16 amino acids. Germline values: CDR1 LNHDA, CDR2 SQIVND (reference sequence). The CDR3 sequence: CASKPLRTDRGQPQHF. CDR3 nucleotides: TGTGCCAGTAAACCCCTTCGGACGGACCGGGGGCAGCCCCAGCATTTT.

The chain combines TRBV28 with TRBJ2-1; tentatively, D is TRBD1 (5 bases). This CDR3 has 14 residues. Germline CDR1 reads MDHEN; CDR2 reads SYDVKM. V was clipped by 6 bases and J by 4 bases, with 13 bases between them. Here the CDR3 DNA reads TGTGCCAGCAGGGGTCAGGGCCTTTACAATGAGCAGTTCTTC. Encoded protein: CASRGQGLYNEQFF.